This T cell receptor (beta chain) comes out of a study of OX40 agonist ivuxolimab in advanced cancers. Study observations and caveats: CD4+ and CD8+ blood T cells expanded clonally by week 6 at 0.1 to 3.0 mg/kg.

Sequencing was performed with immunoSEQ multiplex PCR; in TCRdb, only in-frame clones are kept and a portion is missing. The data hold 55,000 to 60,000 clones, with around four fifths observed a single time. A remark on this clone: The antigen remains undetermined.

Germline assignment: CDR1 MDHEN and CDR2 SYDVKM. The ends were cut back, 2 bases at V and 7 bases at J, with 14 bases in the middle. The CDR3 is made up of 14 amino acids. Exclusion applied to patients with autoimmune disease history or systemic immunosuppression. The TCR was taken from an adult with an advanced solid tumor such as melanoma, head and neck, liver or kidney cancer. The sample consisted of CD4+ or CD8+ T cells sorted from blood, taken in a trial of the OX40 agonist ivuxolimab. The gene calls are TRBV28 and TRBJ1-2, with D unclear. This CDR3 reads CASSLRGNYVGYTF. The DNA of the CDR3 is TGTGCCAGCAGTTTACGGGGTAACTATGTTGGCTACACCTTC.